A single sample is the source of the 14 T cell receptor beta chains below, sequenced in a study of technical replicates of blood from four donors. Sequencing used immunoSEQ multiplex PCR; TCRdb keeps in-frame clones, though not all of them. The data contain tens of thousands of clones, about 94% of them singletons. Sequences were obtained from T cells isolated from PBMCs. All receptors come from a human donor in good health.

The chain couples TRBV10-3 to TRBJ2-2; D gene unclear. Germline V gives CDR1 ENHRY, CDR2 SYGVKD. Trimming took 1 base from V and 3 from J, leaving 12 bases between them. The length of the CDR3 is 16 residues. The chain's CDR3 is CAISELEQIYTGELFF. The CDR3 DNA follows: TGTGCCATCAGTGAGTTGGAACAGATTTACACCGGGGAGCTGTTTTTT.

DNA for the CDR3: TGTGCCAGCAGCCAACCCCTCGGACAGGGGAACGGTGGCTACACCTTC. It codes for CASSQPLGQGNGGYTF. The V gene is TRBV4-2, the J gene TRBJ1-2, with 9 bases that match TRBD1. V gave up 2 bases and J gave up 7 bases; unmatched junction bases: 11. Germline CDR1 is LGHNA and CDR2 is YNFKEQ. CDR3 length equals 16 residues.

This clone was found a few times. The J gene is TRBJ1-1, the V gene TRBV29-1, with TRBD1 matching 7 bases. The CDR3 runs to 13 residues. With V trimmed by 7 bases and J by 0 bases, 5 bases remained unmatched. Germline V gene lookup returns CDR1 SQVTM and CDR2 ANQGSEA. The CDR3 here is CSATDRVNTEAFF. The DNA of the CDR3 is TGCAGCGCCACAGACAGGGTGAACACTGAAGCTTTCTTT.

This clone was seen once. The gene calls are TRBV4-1 and TRBJ2-1, with a weak D call TRBD2 (7 bases). Germline V gives CDR1 MGHRA, CDR2 YSYEKL. V lost 6 bases and J 2 bases, leaving 17 bases between the germline ends. This CDR3 is 16 amino acids long. CDR3 DNA: TGCGCCAGCAGTCCTAACGGGGGGCCCGCCTACAATGAGCAGTTCTTC. Residues: CASSPNGGPAYNEQFF.

CDR3 loop: CASSILAPSNTGELFF. The DNA for the CDR3 is TGTGCCAGCAGTATTCTAGCGCCCTCGAACACCGGGGAGCTGTTTTTT. The V and J genes are TRBV28 and TRBJ2-2; perhaps TRBD2 as D (6 bases). The germline V gene encodes CDR1 MDHEN and CDR2 SYDVKM. Trimming removed 5 bases from V and 0 bases from J, with 13 bases in between. The CDR3 loop spans 16 amino acids.

The chain links TRBV6-5 to TRBJ2-1, with D tentatively TRBD1 (6 bases). Trimming took 4 bases from V and 5 from J, leaving 15 bases between them. The V gene's germline CDR1 is MNHEY and CDR2 SVGAGI. The CDR3 runs 15 residues. The CDR3 nucleotides are TGTGCCAGCAGTTTCGACGGACAGAAAAACAATGAGCAGTTCTTC. It specifies CASSFDGQKNNEQFF.

V and J are TRBV30 and TRBJ2-1; 10 bases line up with TRBD2. V was pared by 6 bases and J by 7 bases, with 6 bases of the junction left unmatched. The CDR3 sequence is 13 residues long. CDR1 GTSNPN and CDR2 SVGIG come from the germline V gene (reference sequence). This chain's CDR3 is CACQRGGINEQFF. The CDR3 DNA follows: TGTGCCTGCCAGCGGGGGGGTATAAATGAGCAGTTCTTC.

The chain recombines TRBV5-1 with TRBJ2-7; 7 nucleotides align to TRBD2. The CDR3 extends over 14 amino acids. The V gene end was trimmed by 4 bases and the J gene end by 3 bases; junction bases not matched to a gene: 7. Per germline, CDR1 SGHRS and CDR2 YFSETQ. The CDR3 loop reads CASSTSGEGYEQYF. The CDR3 DNA is TGCGCCAGCAGCACCTCGGGGGAGGGCTACGAGCAGTACTTC. The whole variable domain, filled in from reference TRBV5-1 and TRBJ2-7, reads KAGVTQTPRYLIKTRGQQVTLSCSPISGHRSVSWYQQTPGQGLQFLFEYFSETQRNKGNFPGRFSGRQFSNSRSEMNVSTLELGDSALYLCASSTSGEGYEQYFGPGTRLTVT.

V is TRBV7-6 and J is TRBJ2-4, with D hard to call. Germline values: CDR1 SGHVS, CDR2 FNYEAQ. This CDR3 has 16 amino acids. V was shortened by 5 bases and J by 0 bases, with 14 bases between the two germline ends. CDR3 in amino acids: CASSPRLSLAKNIQYF. The CDR3 DNA follows: TGTGCCAGCAGCCCCCGCTTGAGTCTAGCCAAAAACATTCAGTACTTC.

CDR3 sequence: CASSPLSGEQFF. CDR3 nucleotides: TGTGCCAGCAGCCCATTATCAGGAGAGCAGTTCTTC. This chain uses TRBV7-6 with TRBJ2-1; D remains unclear. CDR1 and CDR2 (germline): SGHVS, FNYEAQ. The CDR3 is made up of 12 amino acids. With 5 bases removed from V and 10 bases from J, the gap between germline ends came to 12 bases.

The V and J genes are TRBV4-1 and TRBJ2-5; perhaps TRBD2 as D (5 bases). Germline loops: CDR1 MGHRA, CDR2 YSYEKL. CDR3 length: 14 amino acids. The ends were cut back, 0 bases at V and 2 bases at J, with 7 bases in the middle. CDR3 loop: CASSQEGLQETQYF. CDR3 bases: TGCGCCAGCAGCCAAGAAGGACTGCAAGAGACCCAGTACTTC.

The chain combines TRBV30 with TRBJ1-1, with 7 nucleotides matching TRBD1. This CDR3 is 14 amino acids long. With V trimmed by 4 bases and J by 4 bases, 9 bases remained unmatched. Germline CDR1 and CDR2: GTSNPN and SVGIG (reference sequence). Here the CDR3 reads CAWNDRESTTEAFF. In nucleotides, the CDR3 is TGTGCCTGGAACGACAGGGAGTCGACCACTGAAGCTTTCTTT.

The chain carries TRBV15 and TRBJ1-1; D call uncertain. The CDR3 runs to 12 residues. V lost 3 bases to trimming and J lost 6 bases, with 8 bases between them. The germline CDR1 and CDR2 sequences are LNHNV and YYDKDF (reference sequence). CDR3 DNA sequence: TGTGCCACCAGCAGCTTGGACTCTGAAGCTTTCTTT. This translates into CATSSLDSEAFF.

This chain uses TRBV5-1 with TRBJ1-1; the D gene is possibly TRBD1 (5 bases). Germline V gives CDR1 SGHRS, CDR2 YFSETQ. The CDR3 is 14 residues long. Trimming took off 4 bases at V and 1 base at J, with 11 bases between the two ends. CDR3 nucleotide sequence: TGCGCCAGCAGCCGGGGGGGGGAGAACACTGAAGCTTTCTTT. Translating gives CASSRGGENTEAFF.